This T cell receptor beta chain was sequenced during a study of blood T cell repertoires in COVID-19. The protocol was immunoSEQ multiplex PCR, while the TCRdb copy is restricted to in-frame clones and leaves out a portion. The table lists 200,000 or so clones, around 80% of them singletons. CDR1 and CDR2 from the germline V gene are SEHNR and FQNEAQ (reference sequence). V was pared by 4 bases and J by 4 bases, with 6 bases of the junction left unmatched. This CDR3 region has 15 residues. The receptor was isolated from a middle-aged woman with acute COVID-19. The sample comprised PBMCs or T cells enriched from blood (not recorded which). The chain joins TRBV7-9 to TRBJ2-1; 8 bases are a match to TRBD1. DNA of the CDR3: TGTGCCAGCAGCTCCTGGACAGGGACATACAATGAGCAGTTCTTC. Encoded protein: CASSSWTGTYNEQFF. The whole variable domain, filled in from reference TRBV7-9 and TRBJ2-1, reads DTGVSQNPRHKITKRGQNVTFRCDPISEHNRLYWYRQTLGQGPEFLTYFQNEAQLEKSRLLSDRFSAERPKGSFSTLEIQRTEQGDSAMYLCASSSWTGTYNEQFFGPGTRLTVL.